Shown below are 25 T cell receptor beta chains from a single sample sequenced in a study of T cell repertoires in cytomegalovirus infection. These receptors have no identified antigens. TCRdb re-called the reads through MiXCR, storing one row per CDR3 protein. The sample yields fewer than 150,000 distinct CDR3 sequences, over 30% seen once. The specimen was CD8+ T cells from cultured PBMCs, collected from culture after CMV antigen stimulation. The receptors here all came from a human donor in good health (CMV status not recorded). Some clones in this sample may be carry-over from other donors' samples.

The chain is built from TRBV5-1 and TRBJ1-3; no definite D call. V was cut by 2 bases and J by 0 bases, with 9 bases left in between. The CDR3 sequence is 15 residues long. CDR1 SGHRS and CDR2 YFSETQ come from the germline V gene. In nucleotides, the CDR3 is TGCGCCAGCAGCTTCGACGGTAGCTCTGGAAACACCATATATTTT. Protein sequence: CASSFDGSSGNTIYF.

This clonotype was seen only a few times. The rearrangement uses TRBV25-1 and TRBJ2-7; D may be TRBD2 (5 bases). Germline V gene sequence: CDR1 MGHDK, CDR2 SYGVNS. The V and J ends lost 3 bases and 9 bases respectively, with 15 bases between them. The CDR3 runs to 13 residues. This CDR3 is CASSDGEIGWQYF. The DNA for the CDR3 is TGTGCCAGCAGTGACGGGGAGATAGGCTGGCAGTACTTC.

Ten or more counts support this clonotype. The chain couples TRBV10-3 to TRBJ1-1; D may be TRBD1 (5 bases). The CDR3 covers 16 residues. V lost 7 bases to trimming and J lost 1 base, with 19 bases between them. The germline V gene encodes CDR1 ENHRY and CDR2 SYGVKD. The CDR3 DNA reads TGTGCCATCACCCCGGGGAGGGGAGCCGGGAACACTGAAGCTTTCTTT. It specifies CAITPGRGAGNTEAFF.

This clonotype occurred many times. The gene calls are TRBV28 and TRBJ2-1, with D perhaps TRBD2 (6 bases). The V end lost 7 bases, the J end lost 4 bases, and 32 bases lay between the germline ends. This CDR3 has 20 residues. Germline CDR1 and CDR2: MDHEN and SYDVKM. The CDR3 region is CASTPVTGVGSDATYNEQFF. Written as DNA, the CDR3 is TGTGCCAGCACCCCAGTCACGGGGGTCGGATCAGACGCTACATACAATGAGCAGTTCTTC.

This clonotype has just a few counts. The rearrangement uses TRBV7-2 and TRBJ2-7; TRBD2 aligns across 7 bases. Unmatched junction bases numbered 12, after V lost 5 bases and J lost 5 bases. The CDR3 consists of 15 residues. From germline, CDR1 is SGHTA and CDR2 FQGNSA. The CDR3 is CASSQWERGSDEQYF. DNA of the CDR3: TGTGCCAGCAGCCAGTGGGAGCGGGGTTCGGACGAGCAGTACTTC.

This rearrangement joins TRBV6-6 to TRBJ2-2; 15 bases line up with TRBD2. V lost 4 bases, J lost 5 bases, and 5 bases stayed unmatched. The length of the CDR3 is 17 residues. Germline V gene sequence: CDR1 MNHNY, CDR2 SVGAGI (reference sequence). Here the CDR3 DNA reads TGTGCCAGCAGTTTCCGGACTAGCGGGGGGGAGACCGGGGAGCTGTTTTTT. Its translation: CASSFRTSGGETGELFF.

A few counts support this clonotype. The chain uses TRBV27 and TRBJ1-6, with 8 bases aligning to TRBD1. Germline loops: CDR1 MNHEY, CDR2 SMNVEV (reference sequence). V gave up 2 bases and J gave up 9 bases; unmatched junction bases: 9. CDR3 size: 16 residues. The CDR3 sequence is CASSLIGQGIGSPLHF. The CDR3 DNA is TGTGCCAGCAGTTTAATCGGACAGGGAATCGGTTCACCCCTCCACTTT.

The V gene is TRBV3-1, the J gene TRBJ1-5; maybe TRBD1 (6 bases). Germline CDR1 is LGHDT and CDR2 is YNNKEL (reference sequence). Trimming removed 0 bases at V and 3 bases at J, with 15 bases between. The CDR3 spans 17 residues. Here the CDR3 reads CASSQEKPGVPNQPQHF. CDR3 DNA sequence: TGTGCCAGCAGCCAAGAAAAACCAGGGGTCCCCAATCAGCCCCAGCATTTT. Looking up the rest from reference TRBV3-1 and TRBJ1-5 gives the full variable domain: DTAVSQTPKYLVTQMGNDKSIKCEQNLGHDTMYWYKQDSKKFLKIMFSYNNKELIINETVPNRFSPKSPDKAHLNLHINSLELGDSAVYFCASSQEKPGVPNQPQHFGDGTRLSIL.

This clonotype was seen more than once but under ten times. Written as DNA, the CDR3 is TGTGCCAGCAATTTACCGGGGGGGGACACTGAAGCTTTCTTT. The encoded protein is CASNLPGGDTEAFF. This chain connects TRBV6-6 to TRBJ1-1, with D possibly TRBD1 on 5 matching bases. Germline-derived CDR1 and CDR2 are MNHNY and SVGAGI (reference sequence). V dropped 7 bases and J dropped 3 bases, with 15 bases sitting between them. CDR3 length equals 14 residues.

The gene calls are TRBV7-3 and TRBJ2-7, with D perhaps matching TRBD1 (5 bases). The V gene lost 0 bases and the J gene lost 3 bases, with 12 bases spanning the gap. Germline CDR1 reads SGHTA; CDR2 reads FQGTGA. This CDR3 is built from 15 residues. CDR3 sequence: CASSLTPGPYYEQYF. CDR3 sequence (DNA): TGTGCCAGCAGCTTAACTCCAGGGCCCTACTACGAGCAGTACTTC.

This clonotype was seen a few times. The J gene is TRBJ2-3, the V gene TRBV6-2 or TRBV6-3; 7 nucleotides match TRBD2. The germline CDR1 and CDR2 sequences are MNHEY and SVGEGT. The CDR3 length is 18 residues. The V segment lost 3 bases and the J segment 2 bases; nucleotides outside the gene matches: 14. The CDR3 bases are TGTGCCAGCAGTTATAACCGGGACTACCTTGGGGACACAGATACGCAGTATTTT. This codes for CASSYNRDYLGDTDTQYF.

This CDR3 is CASSQPGTSGNPVTDTQYF. CDR3 coding DNA: TGTGCCAGCTCCCAACCGGGGACTAGCGGGAACCCGGTCACAGATACGCAGTATTTT. The V gene is TRBV18, the J gene TRBJ2-3; 13 bases line up with TRBD2. The CDR3 consists of 19 residues. With 6 bases clipped from V and 2 bases from J, the junction kept 14 bases outside the gene matches. Germline V gene data show CDR1 as KGHSH and CDR2 as LQKENI.

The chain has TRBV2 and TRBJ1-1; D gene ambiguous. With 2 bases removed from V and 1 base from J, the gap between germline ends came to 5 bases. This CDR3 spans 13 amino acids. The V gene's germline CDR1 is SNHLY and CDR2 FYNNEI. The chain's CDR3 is CASSEFENTEAFF. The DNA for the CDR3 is TGTGCCAGCAGTGAATTCGAGAACACTGAAGCTTTCTTT.

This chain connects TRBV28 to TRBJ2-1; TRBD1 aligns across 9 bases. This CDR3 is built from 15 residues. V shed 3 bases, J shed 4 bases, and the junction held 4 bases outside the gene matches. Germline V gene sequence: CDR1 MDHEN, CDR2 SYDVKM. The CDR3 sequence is CASSFWGQGYNEQFF. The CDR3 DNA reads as TGTGCCAGCAGTTTTTGGGGACAGGGATACAATGAGCAGTTCTTC.

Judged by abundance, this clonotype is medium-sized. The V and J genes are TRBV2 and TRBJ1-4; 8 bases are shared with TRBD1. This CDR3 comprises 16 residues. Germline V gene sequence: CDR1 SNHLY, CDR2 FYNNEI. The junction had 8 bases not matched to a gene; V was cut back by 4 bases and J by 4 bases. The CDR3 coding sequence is TGTGCCAGCAGTGTAAAGCCAGGGGGCCTTAATGAAAAACTGTTTTTT. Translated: CASSVKPGGLNEKLFF.

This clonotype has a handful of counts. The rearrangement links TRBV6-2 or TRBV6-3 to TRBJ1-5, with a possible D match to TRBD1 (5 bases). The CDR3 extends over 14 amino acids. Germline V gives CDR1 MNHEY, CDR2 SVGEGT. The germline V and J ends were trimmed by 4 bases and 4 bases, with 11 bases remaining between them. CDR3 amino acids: CASSWDRDNQPQHF. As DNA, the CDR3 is TGTGCCAGCAGTTGGGACCGTGATAATCAGCCCCAGCATTTT.

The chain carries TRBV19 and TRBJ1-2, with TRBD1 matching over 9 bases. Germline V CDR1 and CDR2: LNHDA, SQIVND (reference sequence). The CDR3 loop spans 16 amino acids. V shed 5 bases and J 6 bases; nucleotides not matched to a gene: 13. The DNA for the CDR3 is TGTGCCAGTAGTGCGACCGACGGGACAGGGTTCGATGGCTACACCTTC. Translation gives CASSATDGTGFDGYTF.

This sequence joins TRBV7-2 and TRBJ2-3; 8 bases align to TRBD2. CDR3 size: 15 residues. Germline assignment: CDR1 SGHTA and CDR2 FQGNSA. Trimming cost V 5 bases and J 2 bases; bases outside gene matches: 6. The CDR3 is CASSTTSGPTDTQYF. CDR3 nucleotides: TGTGCCAGCAGCACCACTAGCGGTCCCACAGATACGCAGTATTTT.

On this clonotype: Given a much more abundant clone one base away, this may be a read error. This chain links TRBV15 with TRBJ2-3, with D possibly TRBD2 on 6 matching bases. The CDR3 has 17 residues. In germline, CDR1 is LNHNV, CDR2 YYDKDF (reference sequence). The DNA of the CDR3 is TGTACCACCAGCAGAGCTCTCGGGAGAGTATACACAGATACGCAGTATTTT. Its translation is CTTSRALGRVYTDTQYF.

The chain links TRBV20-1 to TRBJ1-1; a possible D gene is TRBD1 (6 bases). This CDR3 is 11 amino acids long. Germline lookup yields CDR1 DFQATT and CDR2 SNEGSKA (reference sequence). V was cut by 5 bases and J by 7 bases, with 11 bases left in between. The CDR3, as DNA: TGCAGTGCTGGGGGGCCAGTTGAAGCTTTCTTT. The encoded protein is CSAGGPVEAFF.

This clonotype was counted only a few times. CDR3 nucleotide sequence: TGCGCCAGCAGCCAAGCAGGTCTACCCAGAGAGACCCAGTACTTC. Protein sequence: CASSQAGLPRETQYF. The chain recombines TRBV4-1 with TRBJ2-5; D not certain. Germline V gene sequence: CDR1 MGHRA, CDR2 YSYEKL. This CDR3 contains 15 residues. Trimming cost V 1 base and J 4 bases, with 13 bases left between them.

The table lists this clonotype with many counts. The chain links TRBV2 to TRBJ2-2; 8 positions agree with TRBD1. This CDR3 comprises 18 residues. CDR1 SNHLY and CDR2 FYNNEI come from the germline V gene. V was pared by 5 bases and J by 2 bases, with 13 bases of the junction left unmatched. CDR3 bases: TGTGCCAGCAGTAAAATCGGCGGCCAGGGGGCAAACACCGGGGAGCTGTTTTTT. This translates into CASSKIGGQGANTGELFF.

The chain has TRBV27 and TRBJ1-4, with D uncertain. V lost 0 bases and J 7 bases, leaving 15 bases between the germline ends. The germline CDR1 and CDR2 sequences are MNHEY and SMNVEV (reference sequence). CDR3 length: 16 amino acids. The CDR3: CASSLSMREGVEKLFF. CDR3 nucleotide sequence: TGTGCCAGCAGTTTATCGATGAGGGAAGGCGTTGAAAAACTGTTTTTT.

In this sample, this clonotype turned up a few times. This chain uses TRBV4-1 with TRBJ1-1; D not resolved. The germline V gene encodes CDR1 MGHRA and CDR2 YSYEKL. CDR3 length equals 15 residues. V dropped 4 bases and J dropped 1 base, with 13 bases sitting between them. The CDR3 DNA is TGCGCCAGCAGCCCAGTAAACACCGGGAACACTGAAGCTTTCTTT. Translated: CASSPVNTGNTEAFF.

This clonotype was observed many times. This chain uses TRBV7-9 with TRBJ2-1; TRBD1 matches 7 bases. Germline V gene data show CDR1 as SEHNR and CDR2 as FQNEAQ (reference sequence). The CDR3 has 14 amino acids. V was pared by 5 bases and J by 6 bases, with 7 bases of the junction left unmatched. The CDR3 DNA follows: TGTGCCAGCAGCCCCGCCCGACAGGGCAATGAGCAGTTCTTC. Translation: CASSPARQGNEQFF.